What follows are 6 T cell receptor beta chains derived from one specimen sequenced in a study of shared clonotypes between healthy human individuals. The protocol was immunoSEQ multiplex PCR, while the TCRdb copy is restricted to in-frame clones and leaves out a portion. The table includes roughly 2.2 million clones, about 92% detected once. Sequences were obtained from naive CD4+ T cells from PBMCs. Stated subset: CD45RA+ positively selected. The receptors originated from a man aged 18 to 29 in good health. Some clones in this sample may be carry-over from other donors' samples.

In its sample, this clone was seen a few times. The chain combines TRBV6-1 with TRBJ1-2; 10 bases are shared with TRBD1. The CDR3 sequence is 15 residues long. Trimming at V came to 7 bases and at J to 6 bases, leaving 11 bases not matched to a gene. CDR1 is MNHNS and CDR2 is SASEGT in the germline V gene. The chain's CDR3 is CASTRQGAPTDGYTF. DNA for the CDR3: TGTGCCAGCACGAGACAGGGGGCCCCTACGGATGGCTACACCTTC.

Comment on this clone: At the DNA level, this CDR3 is encoded by other sequences in the same sample as well. The V gene is TRBV28, the J gene TRBJ1-1; no clear D. The V gene lost 3 bases and the J gene lost 0 bases, with 5 bases spanning the gap. The CDR3 covers 13 residues. Per germline, CDR1 MDHEN and CDR2 SYDVKM. The CDR3 here is CASSFGLNTEAFF. The CDR3 DNA reads TGTGCCAGCAGTTTTGGATTGAACACTGAAGCTTTCTTT. The complete variable domain, with remaining parts taken from reference TRBV28 and TRBJ1-1, reads DVKVTQSSRYLVKRTGEKVFLECVQDMDHENMFWYRQDPGLGLRLIYFSYDVKMKEKGDIPEGYSVSREKKERFSLILESASTNQTSMYLCASSFGLNTEAFFGQGTRLTVV.

The chain uses TRBV6-5 and TRBJ1-1; 10 positions agree with TRBD1. The CDR3 has 15 residues. Germline V CDR1 and CDR2: MNHEY, SVGAGI. V was pared by 4 bases and J by 5 bases, with 7 bases of the junction left unmatched. The chain's CDR3 is CASSSPDRGKTEAFF. The CDR3 DNA reads as TGTGCCAGCAGTTCCCCGGACAGGGGGAAAACTGAAGCTTTCTTT.

The rearrangement joins TRBV7-9 to TRBJ2-7, with 8 bases lining up with TRBD2. CDR1 and CDR2 (germline): SEHNR, FQNEAQ (reference sequence). With V trimmed by 5 bases and J by 3 bases, 6 bases remained unmatched. The CDR3 has 14 amino acids. Here the CDR3 DNA reads TGTGCCAGCAGCCTACTAGCGGAGAACTACGAGCAGTACTTC. This encodes CASSLLAENYEQYF.

In its sample, this clone was seen once. J is TRBJ2-7 and V is TRBV7-6; perhaps TRBD1 as D (7 bases). This CDR3 is 15 amino acids long. V gave up 4 bases and J gave up 4 bases, with 17 bases separating them. Germline V lookup: CDR1 SGHVS, CDR2 FNYEAQ. CDR3 in amino acids: CASSSQGGAPYEQYF. CDR3 DNA sequence: TGTGCCAGCAGCTCCCAGGGGGGCGCCCCTTACGAGCAGTACTTC. The full variable domain, rest sourced from reference TRBV7-6 and TRBJ2-7, is GAGVSQSPRYKVTKRGQDVALRCDPISGHVSLYWYRQALGQGPEFLTYFNYEAQQDKSGLPNDRFSAERPEGSISTLTIQRTEQRDSAMYRCASSSQGGAPYEQYFGPGTRLTVT.

V usage is TRBV5-8 and J usage is TRBJ2-2, with TRBD2 matching 12 bases. With 6 bases clipped from V and 0 bases from J, the junction kept 6 bases outside the gene matches. The CDR3 has 17 residues. CDR1 is SGHTS and CDR2 is YDEGEE in the germline V gene. CDR3 region: CASTLLAGGPNTGELFF. In DNA, the CDR3 is TGTGCCAGCACCCTCCTAGCGGGAGGGCCGAACACCGGGGAGCTGTTTTTT.